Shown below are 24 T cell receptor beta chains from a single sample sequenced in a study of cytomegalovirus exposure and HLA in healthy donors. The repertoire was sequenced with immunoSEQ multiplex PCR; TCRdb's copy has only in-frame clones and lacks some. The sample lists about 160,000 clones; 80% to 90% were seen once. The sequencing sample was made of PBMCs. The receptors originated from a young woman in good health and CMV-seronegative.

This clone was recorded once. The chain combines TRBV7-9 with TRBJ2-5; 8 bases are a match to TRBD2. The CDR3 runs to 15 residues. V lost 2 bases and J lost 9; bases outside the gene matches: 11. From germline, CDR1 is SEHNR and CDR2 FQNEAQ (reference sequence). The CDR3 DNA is TGTGCCAGCAGCTTAATCAGCGGGGGCGATGCGTCCCAGTACTTC. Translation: CASSLISGGDASQYF.

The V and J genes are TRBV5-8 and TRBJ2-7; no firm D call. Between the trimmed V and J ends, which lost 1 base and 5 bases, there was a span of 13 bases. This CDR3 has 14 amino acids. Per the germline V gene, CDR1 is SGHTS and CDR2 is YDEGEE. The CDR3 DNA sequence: TGTGCCAGCAGCTTGACGGGTGGCCCCCACGAGCAGTACTTC. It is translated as CASSLTGGPHEQYF. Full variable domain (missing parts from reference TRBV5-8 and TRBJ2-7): EAGVTQSPTHLIKTRGQQATLRCSPISGHTSVYWYQQALGLGLQFLLWYDEGEERNRGNFPPRFSGRQFPNYSSELNVNALELEDSALYLCASSLTGGPHEQYFGPGTRLTVT.

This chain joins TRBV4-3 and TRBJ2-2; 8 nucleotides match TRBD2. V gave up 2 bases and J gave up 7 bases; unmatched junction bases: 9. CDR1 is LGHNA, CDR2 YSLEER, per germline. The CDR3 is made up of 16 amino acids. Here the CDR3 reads CASSQSAAGVVGELFF. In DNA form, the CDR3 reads TGCGCCAGCAGCCAATCTGCAGCGGGAGTTGTCGGGGAGCTGTTTTTT.

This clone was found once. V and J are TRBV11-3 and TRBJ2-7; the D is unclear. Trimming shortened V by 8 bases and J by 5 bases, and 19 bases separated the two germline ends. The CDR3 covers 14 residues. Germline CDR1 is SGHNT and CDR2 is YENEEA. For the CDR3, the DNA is TGTGCCAGCCTCCCGCGTATTGAGGTCCACGAGCAGTACTTC. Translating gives CASLPRIEVHEQYF.

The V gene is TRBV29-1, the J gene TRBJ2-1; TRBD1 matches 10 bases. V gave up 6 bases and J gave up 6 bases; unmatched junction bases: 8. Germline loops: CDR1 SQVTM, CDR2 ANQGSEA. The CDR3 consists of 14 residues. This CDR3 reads CSVERDRGPNEQFF. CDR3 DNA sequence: TGCAGCGTCGAGAGGGACAGGGGTCCCAATGAGCAGTTCTTC.

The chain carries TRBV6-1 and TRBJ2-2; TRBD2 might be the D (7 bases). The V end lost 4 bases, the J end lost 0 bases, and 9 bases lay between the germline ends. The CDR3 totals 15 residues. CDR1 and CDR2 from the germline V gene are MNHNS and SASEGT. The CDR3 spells CASSGEGANTGELFF. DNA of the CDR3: TGTGCCAGCAGTGGGGAGGGGGCGAACACCGGGGAGCTGTTTTTT.

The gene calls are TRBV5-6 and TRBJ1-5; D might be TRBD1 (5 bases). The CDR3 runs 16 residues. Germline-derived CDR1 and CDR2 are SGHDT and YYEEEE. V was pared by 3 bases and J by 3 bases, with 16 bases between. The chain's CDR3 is CASSWAGGVNNQPQHF. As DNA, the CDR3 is TGTGCCAGCAGCTGGGCTGGGGGGGTCAACAATCAGCCCCAGCATTTT.

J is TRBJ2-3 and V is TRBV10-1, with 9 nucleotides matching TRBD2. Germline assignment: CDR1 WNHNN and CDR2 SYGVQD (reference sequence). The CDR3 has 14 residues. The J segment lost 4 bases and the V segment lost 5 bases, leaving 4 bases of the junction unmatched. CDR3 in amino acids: CASSSAGGADTQYF. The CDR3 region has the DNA TGCGCCAGCAGTTCCGCGGGAGGGGCAGATACGCAGTATTTT.

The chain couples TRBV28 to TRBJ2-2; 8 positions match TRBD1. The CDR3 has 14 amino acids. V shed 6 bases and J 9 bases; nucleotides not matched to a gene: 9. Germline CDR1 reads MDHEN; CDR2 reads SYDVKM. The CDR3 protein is CASRDRQGTWELFF. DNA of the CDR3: TGTGCCAGCAGGGATAGACAGGGGACCTGGGAGCTGTTTTTT.

The CDR3 nucleotides are TGCAGCGTAACACGGACAGGGCGCACAGATACGCAGTATTTT. Encoded protein: CSVTRTGRTDTQYF. The genes are TRBV29-1 and TRBJ2-3, with 8 bases identical to TRBD1. This CDR3 has 14 residues. CDR1 and CDR2 (germline): SQVTM, ANQGSEA. With 6 bases clipped from V and 1 base from J, the junction kept 6 bases outside the gene matches.

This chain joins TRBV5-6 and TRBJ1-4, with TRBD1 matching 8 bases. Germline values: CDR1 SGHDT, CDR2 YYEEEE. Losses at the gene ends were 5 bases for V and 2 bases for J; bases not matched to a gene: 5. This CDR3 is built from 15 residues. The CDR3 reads CASSRRQGTNEKLFF. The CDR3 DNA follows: TGTGCCAGCAGTAGGCGACAGGGGACTAATGAAAAACTGTTTTTT.

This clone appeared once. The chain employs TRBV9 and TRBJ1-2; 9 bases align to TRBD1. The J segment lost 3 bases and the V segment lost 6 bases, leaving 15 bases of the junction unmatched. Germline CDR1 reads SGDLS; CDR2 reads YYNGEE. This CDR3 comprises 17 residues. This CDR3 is CASTPAQGASGDYGYTF. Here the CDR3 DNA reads TGTGCCAGCACCCCGGCACAGGGGGCGAGTGGAGACTATGGCTACACCTTC.

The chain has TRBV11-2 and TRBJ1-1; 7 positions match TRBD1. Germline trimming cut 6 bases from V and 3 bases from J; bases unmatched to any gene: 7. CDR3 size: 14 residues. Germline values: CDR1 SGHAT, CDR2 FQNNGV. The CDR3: CASRALRGYTEAFF. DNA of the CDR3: TGTGCCAGCAGGGCACTCAGGGGGTACACTGAAGCTTTCTTT.

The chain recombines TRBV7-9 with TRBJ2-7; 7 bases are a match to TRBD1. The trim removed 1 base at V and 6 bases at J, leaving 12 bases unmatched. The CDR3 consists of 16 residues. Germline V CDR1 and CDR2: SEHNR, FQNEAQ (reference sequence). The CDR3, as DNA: TGTGCCAGCAGCTTAGGTGAGGGGGCCAGTCTAGGCGAGCAGTACTTC. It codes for CASSLGEGASLGEQYF.

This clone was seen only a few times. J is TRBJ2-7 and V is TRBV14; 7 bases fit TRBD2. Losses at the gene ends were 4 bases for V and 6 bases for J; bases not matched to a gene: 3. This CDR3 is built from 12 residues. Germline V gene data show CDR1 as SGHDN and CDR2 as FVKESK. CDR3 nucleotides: TGTGCCAGCAGCCCGGGGGGTGGCGAGCAGTACTTC. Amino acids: CASSPGGGEQYF.

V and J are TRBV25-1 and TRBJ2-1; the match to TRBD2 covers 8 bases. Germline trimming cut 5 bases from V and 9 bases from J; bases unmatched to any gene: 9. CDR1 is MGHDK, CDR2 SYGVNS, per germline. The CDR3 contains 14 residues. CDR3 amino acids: CASSPSGGRIEQFF. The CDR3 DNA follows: TGTGCCAGCAGTCCCTCGGGGGGGAGGATTGAGCAGTTCTTC.

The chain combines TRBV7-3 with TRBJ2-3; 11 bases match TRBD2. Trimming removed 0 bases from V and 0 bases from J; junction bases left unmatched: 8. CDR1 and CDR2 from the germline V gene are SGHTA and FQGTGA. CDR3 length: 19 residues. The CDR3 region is CASSLTPPSGGLSTDTQYF. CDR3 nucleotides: TGTGCCAGCAGCTTAACACCGCCTAGCGGGGGGCTGAGCACAGATACGCAGTATTTT.

This CDR3 reads CASRIGGEMNEQFF. Here the CDR3 DNA reads TGTGCCAGCAGGATAGGCGGGGAAATGAATGAGCAGTTCTTC. This chain links TRBV7-3 with TRBJ2-1; TRBD2 is a possible D gene (6 bases). The V end lost 6 bases, the J end lost 7 bases, and 16 bases lay between the germline ends. The CDR3 runs 14 residues. The germline CDR1 and CDR2 sequences are SGHTA and FQGTGA.

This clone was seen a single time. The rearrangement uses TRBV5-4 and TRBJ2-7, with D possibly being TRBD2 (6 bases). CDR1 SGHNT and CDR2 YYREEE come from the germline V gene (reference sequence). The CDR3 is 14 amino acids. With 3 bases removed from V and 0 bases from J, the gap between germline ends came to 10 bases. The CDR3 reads CASSSISGSYEQYF. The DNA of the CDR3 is TGTGCCAGCAGCTCGATTAGCGGCTCCTACGAGCAGTACTTC.

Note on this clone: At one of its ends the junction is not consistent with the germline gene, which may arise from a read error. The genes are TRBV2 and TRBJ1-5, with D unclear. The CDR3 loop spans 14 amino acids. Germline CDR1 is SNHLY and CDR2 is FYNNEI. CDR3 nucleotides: TGTGCCAGCAGTGAGGAGCGGACCCATCAGGCCCAGCATTTT. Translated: CASSEERTHQAQHF.

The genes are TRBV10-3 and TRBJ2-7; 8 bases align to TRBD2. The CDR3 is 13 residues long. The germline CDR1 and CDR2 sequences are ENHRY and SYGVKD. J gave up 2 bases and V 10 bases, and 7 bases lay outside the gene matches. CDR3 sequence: CASGAGETYEQYF. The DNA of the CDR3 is TGTGCCAGCGGAGCGGGAGAGACCTACGAGCAGTACTTC.

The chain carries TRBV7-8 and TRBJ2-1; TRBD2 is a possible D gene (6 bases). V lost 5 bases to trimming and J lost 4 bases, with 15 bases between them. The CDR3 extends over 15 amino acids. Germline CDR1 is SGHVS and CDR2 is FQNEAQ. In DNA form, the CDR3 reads TGTGCCAGCAGCCCGAGCCGGGACTCATACAATGAGCAGTTCTTC. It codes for CASSPSRDSYNEQFF.

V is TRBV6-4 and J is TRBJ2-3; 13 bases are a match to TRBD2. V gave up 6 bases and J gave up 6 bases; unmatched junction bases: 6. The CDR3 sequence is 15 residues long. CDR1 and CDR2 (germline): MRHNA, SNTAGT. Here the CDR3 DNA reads TGTGCCAGCAGAGAAACTAGCGGGGGGGCCGATACGCAGTATTTT. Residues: CASRETSGGADTQYF.

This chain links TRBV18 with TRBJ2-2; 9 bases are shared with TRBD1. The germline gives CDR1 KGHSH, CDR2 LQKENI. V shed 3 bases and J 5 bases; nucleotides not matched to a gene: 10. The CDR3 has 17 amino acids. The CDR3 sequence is CASSPGLGTGKTGELFF. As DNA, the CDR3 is TGTGCCAGCTCACCGGGTTTGGGGACAGGGAAGACCGGGGAGCTGTTTTTT.